The clone carrying this T cell receptor (beta chain) was seen repeatedly, ten times or more. This record belongs to a study of T-cell reconstitution after alpha-beta-depleted transplantation in children. Using unique molecular identifiers, the investigators prepared the TCRbeta library. TCRdb reanalysed the PCR reads using MiXCR and keeps one entry per CDR3 protein. This sample has around 250,000 distinct CDR3 sequences, with over 8% found just once. Germline V gene sequence: CDR1 SEHNR, CDR2 FQNEAQ (reference sequence). Trimming cost V 5 bases and J 11 bases, with 21 bases left between them. The CDR3 sequence is 15 residues long.

The sequenced sample was PBMCs from the stem cell graft donor, obtained from the stem cell graft. The chain combines TRBV7-9 with TRBJ1-4, with a possible D match to TRBD1 (5 bases). The origin of this receptor is a human donor who donated a stem cell graft to a child with SCID. The CDR3 DNA sequence: TGTGCCAGCAGCACCAATCTGGGACGAGAGGAGAAACTGTTTTTT. Encoded protein: CASSTNLGREEKLFF.